This record covers a single TCR beta chain. The record originates from a study of OX40 agonist ivuxolimab in advanced cancers. About the research overall: All patients had ivuxolimab intravenously every 2 weeks at 0.01 to 10 mg/kg.

Sequencing was performed with immunoSEQ multiplex PCR; in TCRdb, only in-frame clones are kept and a portion is missing. Found here are approximately 37,000 clones, roughly 84% of them singletons; the top ten hold about 1.7%. The CDR3 loop spans 13 amino acids. The ends lost 3 bases at V and 8 bases at J; junction bases unmatched: 5. Germline-derived CDR1 and CDR2 are SGHTA and FQGNSA. No patient had autoimmune disease or received systemic immunosuppression. Samples of blood were obtained at baseline, on cycle 4 day 1, and on cycle 7 day 1. This material consisted of CD4+ or CD8+ T cells sorted from blood, taken in a trial of the OX40 agonist ivuxolimab. The V call is TRBV7-2, the J call TRBJ2-3; 7 positions agree with TRBD2. The clonotype comes from an adult with an advanced solid tumor such as melanoma, head and neck, liver or kidney cancer. The CDR3 DNA follows: TGTGCCAGCAGCTTTAATGGGGGGGGTACGCAGTATTTT. This codes for CASSFNGGGTQYF.